This T cell receptor beta chain originates from a study of shared clonotypes between healthy human individuals. Study-level findings and limits: Clonotype sharing among donors likely depends on sequencing depth. Generally, estimated richness proved larger in naive subsets than it did in memory subsets. Naive CD4 clonotype sharing across a handful of donors was around 5%.

Of note for this clone: Antigen specificity is unknown.

The CDR3 covers 13 residues. Germline CDR1 reads MNHNY; CDR2 reads SVGAGI (reference sequence). V gave up 5 bases and J gave up 3 bases, with 11 bases separating them. Original handling: ImmunoSEQ output held junction-only sequences without quality scores, so filtering differed. Data came from immunoSEQ multiplex PCR; TCRdb stores just in-frame clones and leaves some out. The V and J calls and clone size come from that table; D and trimming were worked out from the DNA. Of 550,000 to 650,000 clones listed, roughly 95% were seen once; the top ten hold 0.11%. Terminally differentiated effector memory CD45RA+ cells were excluded from the naive CD8 cells, which were CD45RO-negative and positively selected for CCR7.

The sequenced sample consisted of naive CD8+ T cells sorted from blood. The receptor was derived from a woman aged 25 to 39 in good health. The chain links TRBV6-6 to TRBJ2-7; D not certain. The chain's CDR3 is CASSPHSVYEQYF. CDR3 DNA sequence: TGTGCCAGCAGTCCCCACAGTGTCTACGAGCAGTACTTC.